This entry lists 27 T cell receptor beta chains sequenced from one sample in a study of tumor-infiltrating lymphocytes in localized non-small cell lung cancer. Some clones are missing from TCRdb's copy, which holds only in-frame ones; the method was immunoSEQ multiplex PCR. Seen here are about 6,700 clones, roughly four fifths observed once, and the top ten hold 15% to 20%. Input material: uninvolved lung tissue not adjacent to the tumor. Receptors originate from a human donor with non-small cell lung cancer.

CDR3 loop: CASRRDRGADTQYF. CDR3 nucleotides: TGTGCCAGCCGACGGGACAGGGGTGCAGATACGCAGTATTTT. The chain uses TRBV6-5 and TRBJ2-3; TRBD1 matches at 10 bases. The CDR3 length is 14 residues. Germline V gene sequence: CDR1 MNHEY, CDR2 SVGAGI. With 8 bases clipped from V and 4 bases from J, the junction kept 6 bases outside the gene matches.

The genes are TRBV6-5 and TRBJ1-3; possible D gene TRBD1, 6 bases. The CDR3 extends over 15 amino acids. V was trimmed by 3 bases and J by 0 bases, leaving 9 bases between them. Germline assignment: CDR1 MNHEY and CDR2 SVGAGI. CDR3 sequence: CASSYRGASGNTIYF. The CDR3 region has the DNA TGTGCCAGCAGTTATCGGGGGGCCTCTGGAAACACCATATATTTT.

This chain connects TRBV25-1 to TRBJ2-1, with D possibly matching TRBD1 (6 bases). V was clipped by 6 bases and J by 1 base, with 10 bases between them. The CDR3 extends over 14 amino acids. Germline V CDR1 and CDR2: MGHDK, SYGVNS. As DNA, the CDR3 is TGTGCCAGCAGCCCGACAGGTTCCTACAATGAGCAGTTCTTC. Encoded protein: CASSPTGSYNEQFF. Full variable domain (missing parts from reference TRBV25-1 and TRBJ2-1): EADIYQTPRYLVIGTGKKITLECSQTMGHDKMYWYQQDPGMELHLIHYSYGVNSTEKGDLSSESTVSRIRTEHFPLTLESARPSHTSQYLCASSPTGSYNEQFFGPGTRLTVL.

The genes are TRBV27 and TRBJ2-3; 8 nucleotides line up with TRBD2. V lost 3 bases and J lost 8; bases outside the gene matches: 7. In germline, CDR1 is MNHEY, CDR2 SMNVEV (reference sequence). CDR3 length: 14 residues. The CDR3: CASSFRGGPGTQYF. As DNA, the CDR3 is TGTGCCAGCAGTTTCCGGGGGGGCCCCGGTACGCAGTATTTT.

This chain joins TRBV7-3 and TRBJ2-2; 9 bases are a match to TRBD2. Trimming cost V 2 bases and J 6 bases; bases outside gene matches: 7. From germline, CDR1 is SGHTA and CDR2 FQGTGA. The CDR3 has 16 residues. The CDR3 nucleotides read TGTGCCAGCAGCTTAGGCGGGAGGGCATTAGCCGGGGAGCTGTTTTTT. Translating it yields CASSLGGRALAGELFF.

The chain carries TRBV9 and TRBJ1-4, with D possibly TRBD1 on 5 matching bases. Deletions cut 0 bases from V and 6 bases from J, with 15 bases between. Germline V CDR1 and CDR2: SGDLS, YYNGEE. The CDR3 runs 16 residues. CDR3 nucleotides: TGTGCCAGCAGCGTAGCTTTAGGGGCGGGGGATGAAAAACTGTTTTTT. This translates into CASSVALGAGDEKLFF.

The V gene is TRBV4-1, the J gene TRBJ2-1; D unclear. The CDR3 runs 15 residues. Deletions cut 1 base from V and 2 bases from J, with 9 bases between. From germline, CDR1 is MGHRA and CDR2 YSYEKL. CDR3 in amino acids: CASSQVGTTYNEQFF. CDR3 in DNA: TGCGCCAGCAGCCAAGTGGGAACTACCTACAATGAGCAGTTCTTC.

The chain combines TRBV5-6 with TRBJ1-4, with D possibly being TRBD1 (5 bases). This CDR3 has 14 amino acids. The germline CDR1 and CDR2 sequences are SGHDT and YYEEEE. V lost 5 bases to trimming and J lost 8 bases, with 16 bases between them. In DNA form, the CDR3 reads TGTGCCAGCAGAGGCGGACAAGGCCGGGAAAAACTGTTTTTT. Protein sequence: CASRGGQGREKLFF.

The J gene is TRBJ1-3, the V gene TRBV2; the D is unclear. The CDR3 consists of 13 residues. The germline CDR1 and CDR2 sequences are SNHLY and FYNNEI. V was cut by 7 bases and J by 1 base, with 8 bases left in between. The CDR3 nucleotides are TGTGCCAGCACCAGCGGATCTGGAAACACCATATATTTT. Protein product: CASTSGSGNTIYF.

The V call is TRBV30, the J call TRBJ1-1; no firm D call. V was pared by 0 bases and J by 1 base, with 6 bases between. The germline V gene has CDR1 GTSNPN and CDR2 SVGIG (reference sequence). The CDR3 runs 13 residues. In DNA, the CDR3 is TGTGCCTGGAGTGTGAATACGAACACTGAAGCTTTCTTT. Translation gives CAWSVNTNTEAFF.

This clone was counted a single time. V usage is TRBV7-8 and J usage is TRBJ2-3; TRBD1 is a possible D gene (6 bases). The germline V gene encodes CDR1 SGHVS and CDR2 FQNEAQ. The CDR3 runs to 15 residues. V lost 4 bases to trimming and J lost 5 bases, with 16 bases between them. CDR3 coding DNA: TGTGCCAGCAGCTCAGTAGCAGGGGTGAGAGATACGCAGTATTTT. This translates into CASSSVAGVRDTQYF.

There are a few counts of this clone. This chain joins TRBV28 and TRBJ2-7, with 9 bases aligning to TRBD2. V shed 7 bases and J 2 bases; nucleotides not matched to a gene: 9. From germline, CDR1 is MDHEN and CDR2 SYDVKM. The CDR3 runs to 15 residues. The CDR3 coding sequence is TGTGCCAGCACCCCCCAGGTAGCGGGAGCCTACGAGCAGTACTTC. This translates into CASTPQVAGAYEQYF.

This chain links TRBV29-1 with TRBJ2-1; tentative D call: TRBD2 (6 bases). V shed 4 bases and J shed 11 bases, with 24 bases lying between them. CDR1 and CDR2 from the germline V gene are SQVTM and ANQGSEA. CDR3 length: 15 residues. The CDR3 loop reads CSVGVGGGSEGKQFF. The CDR3 DNA follows: TGCAGCGTTGGGGTTGGAGGAGGGTCGGAGGGGAAGCAGTTCTTC.

This rearrangement joins TRBV27 to TRBJ2-7, with D tentatively TRBD1 (8 bases). CDR3 length: 14 amino acids. Germline V gene sequence: CDR1 MNHEY, CDR2 SMNVEV (reference sequence). The ends were cut back, 5 bases at V and 3 bases at J, with 14 bases in the middle. The CDR3 DNA reads as TGTGCCAGCAGTACACAGGGGGGGGTCTACGAGCAGTACTTC. Protein sequence: CASSTQGGVYEQYF.

The rearrangement uses TRBV7-2 and TRBJ2-5; D gene uncertain. There are 15 residues in the CDR3. CDR1 is SGHTA, CDR2 FQGNSA, per germline. The ends were cut back, 0 bases at V and 1 base at J, with 9 bases in the middle. The CDR3 DNA follows: TGTGCCAGCAGCTTAGCCGCCAGCGTCCAAGAGACCCAGTACTTC. Amino acid sequence: CASSLAASVQETQYF.

The V gene is TRBV30, the J gene TRBJ1-4; D gene ambiguous. The CDR3 extends over 12 amino acids. Trimming cost V 7 bases and J 12 bases, with 18 bases left between them. Germline V gives CDR1 GTSNPN, CDR2 SVGIG (reference sequence). In DNA form, the CDR3 reads TGTGCCTCCCAAGAGACCAGGTTGGAACTGTTTTTT. Translated: CASQETRLELFF. Looking up the rest from reference TRBV30 and TRBJ1-4 gives the full variable domain: SQTIHQWPATLVQPVGSPLSLECTVEGTSNPNLYWYRQAAGRGLQLLFYSVGIGQISSEVPQNLSASRPQDRQFILSSKKLLLSDSGFYLCASQETRLELFFGSGTQLSVL.

The gene calls are TRBV28 and TRBJ1-2, with 7 positions matching TRBD1. V shed 6 bases, J shed 4 bases, and the junction held 5 bases outside the gene matches. Per germline, CDR1 MDHEN and CDR2 SYDVKM. CDR3 size: 13 residues. The CDR3 spells CASRAGTVYGYTF. CDR3 bases: TGTGCCAGCAGGGCTGGGACAGTCTATGGCTACACCTTC.

This chain joins TRBV29-1 and TRBJ1-2; a weak D match, TRBD1 (5 bases). CDR1 is SQVTM, CDR2 ANQGSEA, per germline. The CDR3 spans 13 residues. V lost 7 bases and J lost 4, with 16 bases in between. The CDR3 loop reads CSALSGPRYGYTF. DNA for the CDR3: TGCAGCGCCCTCTCGGGGCCGCGCTATGGCTACACCTTC.

This clone is labeled as medium-sized. The chain is built from TRBV7-2 and TRBJ2-3; D may be TRBD2 (6 bases). Trimming removed 3 bases from V and 0 bases from J, with 10 bases in between. This CDR3 comprises 15 residues. Germline CDR1 is SGHTA and CDR2 is FQGNSA. The CDR3 nucleotides are TGTGCCAGCAGCTTCCAAAGCGGGAGCACAGATACGCAGTATTTT. Protein: CASSFQSGSTDTQYF.

V usage is TRBV7-9 and J usage is TRBJ2-5, with a tentative D call TRBD1 (6 bases). This CDR3 is built from 14 residues. Germline assignment: CDR1 SEHNR and CDR2 FQNEAQ (reference sequence). Trimming stripped 3 bases from V and 2 bases from J, with 10 bases between. Written as DNA, the CDR3 is TGTGCCAGCAGCTTCACAGGGAAACAAGAGACCCAGTACTTC. Translation: CASSFTGKQETQYF.

The chain has TRBV19 and TRBJ2-1; D is perhaps TRBD2 (5 bases). The CDR3 extends over 14 amino acids. Trimming cost V 1 base and J 3 bases, with 7 bases left between them. CDR1 is LNHDA, CDR2 SQIVND, per germline (reference sequence). The CDR3 sequence is CASSIAGFYNEQFF. CDR3 DNA: TGTGCCAGTAGTATAGCGGGGTTCTACAATGAGCAGTTCTTC.

The chain couples TRBV9 to TRBJ2-7; D ambiguous. V lost 0 bases, J lost 5 bases, and 3 bases lay in between. This CDR3 spans 11 amino acids. From germline, CDR1 is SGDLS and CDR2 YYNGEE. The CDR3 loop reads CASSVGDEQYF. DNA of the CDR3: TGTGCCAGCAGCGTAGGGGACGAGCAGTACTTC.

This chain links TRBV7-9 with TRBJ2-1; tentatively, D is TRBD2 (5 bases). Germline loops: CDR1 SEHNR, CDR2 FQNEAQ (reference sequence). This CDR3 contains 14 residues. The germline V and J ends were trimmed by 11 bases and 7 bases, with 21 bases remaining between them. The CDR3 nucleotides read TGTGCCCACTATTCGGGAAACCTAGGAAATGAGCAGTTCTTC. Protein product: CAHYSGNLGNEQFF.

This clone appeared once. The chain recombines TRBV7-2 with TRBJ1-2, with D unclear. There are 13 residues in the CDR3. Looked up from germline, CDR1 is SGHTA and CDR2 is FQGNSA. V was cut by 4 bases and J by 7 bases, with 13 bases left in between. This CDR3 reads CASSSEWGGGYTF. The CDR3 DNA sequence: TGTGCCAGCAGCTCCGAATGGGGTGGTGGCTACACCTTC.

The chain uses TRBV9 and TRBJ2-2, with D maybe TRBD2 (6 bases). This CDR3 comprises 14 residues. V gave up 1 base and J gave up 8 bases, with 12 bases separating them. In germline, CDR1 is SGDLS, CDR2 YYNGEE. The CDR3 coding sequence is TGTGCCAGCAGCGTAAAGAGCGGAGGGGGGGAGCTGTTTTTT. Amino acids: CASSVKSGGGELFF.

The rearrangement joins TRBV10-3 to TRBJ1-2; D call uncertain. The V gene lost 5 bases and the J gene lost 6 bases, with 13 bases spanning the gap. Germline lookup yields CDR1 ENHRY and CDR2 SYGVKD. The CDR3 sequence is 13 residues long. This CDR3 reads CAISYSWGHGYTF. DNA for the CDR3: TGTGCCATCAGTTACTCGTGGGGTCATGGCTACACCTTC.

V gene TRBV7-9 combines with J gene TRBJ1-2; D not certain. V lost 2 bases and J lost 0, with 7 bases in between. This CDR3 is 14 amino acids long. Germline V gene sequence: CDR1 SEHNR, CDR2 FQNEAQ (reference sequence). The CDR3 is CASSLTVPNYGYTF. The DNA of the CDR3 is TGTGCCAGCAGCTTAACAGTACCTAACTATGGCTACACCTTC.